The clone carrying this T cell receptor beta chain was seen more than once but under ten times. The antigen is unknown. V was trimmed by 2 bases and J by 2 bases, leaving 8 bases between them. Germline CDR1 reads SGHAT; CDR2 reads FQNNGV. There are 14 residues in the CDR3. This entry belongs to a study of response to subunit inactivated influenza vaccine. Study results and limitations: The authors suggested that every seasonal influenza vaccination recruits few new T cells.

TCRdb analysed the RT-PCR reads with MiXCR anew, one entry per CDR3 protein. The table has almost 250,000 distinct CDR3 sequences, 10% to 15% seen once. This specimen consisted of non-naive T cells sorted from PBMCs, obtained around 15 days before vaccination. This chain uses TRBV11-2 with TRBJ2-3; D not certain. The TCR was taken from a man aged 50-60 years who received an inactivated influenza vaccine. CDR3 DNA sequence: TGTGCCAGCAGCTTAAGGAATGACACAGATACGCAGTATTTT. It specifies CASSLRNDTDTQYF.